Described below is a single T cell receptor (beta chain) sequence and its context. The ends were cut back, 4 bases at V and 10 bases at J, with 5 bases in the middle. The germline gives CDR1 SNHLY, CDR2 FYNNEI. The length of the CDR3 is 10 residues. The data were taken from a study of blood T cell repertoires in COVID-19. Assay used: immunoSEQ multiplex PCR; TCRdb lists only in-frame clones, some missing. The repertoire has 400,000 to 550,000 clones, about 90% of them found once; the top ten carry about 2.1%. The sequenced sample was PBMCs or T cells enriched from blood (not recorded which). This clonotype was sampled from a woman under 30 with acute COVID-19. This chain links TRBV2 with TRBJ2-1; TRBD2 is a possible D gene (5 bases). The CDR3 reads CASSGGEQFF. CDR3 nucleotides: TGTGCCAGCAGTGGAGGGGAGCAGTTCTTC.